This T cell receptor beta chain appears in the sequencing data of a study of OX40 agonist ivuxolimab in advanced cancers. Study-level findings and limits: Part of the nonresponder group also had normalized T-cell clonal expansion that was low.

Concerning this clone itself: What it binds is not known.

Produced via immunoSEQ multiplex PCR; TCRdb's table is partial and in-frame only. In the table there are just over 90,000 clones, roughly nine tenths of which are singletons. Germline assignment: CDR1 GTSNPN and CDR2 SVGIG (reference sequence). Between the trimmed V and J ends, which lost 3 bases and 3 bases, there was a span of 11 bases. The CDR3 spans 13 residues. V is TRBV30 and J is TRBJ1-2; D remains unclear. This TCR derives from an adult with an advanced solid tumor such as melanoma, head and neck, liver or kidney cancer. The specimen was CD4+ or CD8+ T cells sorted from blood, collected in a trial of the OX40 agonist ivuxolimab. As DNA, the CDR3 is TGTGCCTGGAGCTCAGCTACCTACTATGGCTACACCTTC. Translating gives CAWSSATYYGYTF.